This is a list of T cell receptor beta chains from one sample in a study of technical replicates of blood from a handful of donors. The protocol was immunoSEQ multiplex PCR, while the TCRdb copy is restricted to in-frame clones and leaves out a portion. The repertoire consists of roughly 80,000 clones, with around 94% occurring once and the leading ten covering 0.35% to 0.4%. The sample taken for sequencing was T cells isolated from PBMCs. The receptor source for this set is a human donor in good health. Both conserved end residues are part of each CDR3. D genes are given only for firm matches. Clone sizes are given selectively: once, few, many, or a class where the clone is expanded.

TRBJ2-7 | few | TRBD1 | TRBV14 | TGTGCCAGCAGCCAAGGGACAGGGGACCAGCAGTACTTC | CASSQGTGDQQYF
TRBJ1-2 | NA | TRBD1 | TRBV10-3 | TGTGCCATCCAAAGGGACAGGGACTATGGCTACACCTTC | CAIQRDRDYGYTF
TRBJ2-1 | NA | TRBD2 | TRBV6-4 | TGTGCCAGCACCCGACTAGCGGGAGGGCCAAATGAGCAGTTCTTC | CASTRLAGGPNEQFF
TRBJ2-3 | NA | TRBD1 | TRBV7-2 | TGTGCCAGCAGACTACAGGGGGCTTTGGCAGATACGCAGTATTTT | CASRLQGALADTQYF
TRBJ1-2 | NA | NA | TRBV4-1 | TGCGCCAGCAGCCAAGAACAAAGGGGGAATGGCTACACCTTC | CASSQEQRGNGYTF
TRBJ2-2 | NA | TRBD1 | TRBV11-2 | TGTGCCAGCAGCTTAGGACAGGGGAAGACCGGGGAGCTGTTTTTT | CASSLGQGKTGELFF
TRBJ2-1 | NA | TRBD1 | TRBV5-1 | TGCGCCAGCAGCCCCGGGACAGGGGACCACAATGAGCAGTTCTTC | CASSPGTGDHNEQFF
TRBJ1-1 | NA | NA | TRBV2 | TGTGCCAGCAGTATTGACAGTCTCACTGAAGCTTTCTTT | CASSIDSLTEAFF
TRBJ2-1 | NA | TRBD2 | TRBV5-1 | TGCGCCAGCAGCCTACTACTAGCGGGAGAACTTGAGCAGTTCTTC | CASSLLLAGELEQFF
TRBJ1-2 | NA | TRBD1 | TRBV29-1 | TGCAGCGTTGAAGGCAGGGGGCTAGACACCTTC | CSVEGRGLDTF
TRBJ2-1 | NA | TRBD2 | TRBV5-1 | TGCGCCAGCAGCCCGGTAGCGGGATTGAATGAGCAGTTCTTC | CASSPVAGLNEQFF
TRBJ1-1 | NA | NA | TRBV19 | TGTGCCAGTAGTATATCCCAGGGGCTAGCTTTCTTT | CASSISQGLAFF
TRBJ1-1 | NA | TRBD1 | TRBV7-2 | TGTGCCAGCAGCTTGCCCGACAGGGGGCATAACACTGAAGCTTTCTTT | CASSLPDRGHNTEAFF
TRBJ2-3 | NA | TRBD2 | TRBV9 | TGTGCCAGCAGCACCATAGCGGGTAGCACAGATACGCAGTATTTT | CASSTIAGSTDTQYF
TRBJ2-5 | NA | TRBD2 | TRBV4-1 | TGCGCCAGCAGCCAAGATAGGACTAGCGGGATAAAGACCCAGTACTTC | CASSQDRTSGIKTQYF
TRBJ2-7 | NA | TRBD2 | TRBV7-3 | TGTGCCAGCAGCTTACTAGCGGGAGGTTCGGAGCAGTACTTC | CASSLLAGGSEQYF
TRBJ2-7 | NA | TRBD2 | TRBV10-3 | TGTGCCACCCAAACTATAGCGGGAGGGCCTAGCTACGAGCAGTACTTC | CATQTIAGGPSYEQYF
TRBJ1-2 | NA | NA | TRBV11-2 | TGTGCCAGCAGCAAGACCCAGGGCGCCTGGTATGGCTACACCTTC | CASSKTQGAWYGYTF
TRBJ1-2 | NA | NA | TRBV25-1 | TGTGCCAGCAGTGAATCGGGGGTTGGCTACACCTTC | CASSESGVGYTF
TRBJ2-5 | once | NA | TRBV14 | TGTGCCAGCACTCCCGCGGCTGGAGAGACCCAGTACTTC | CASTPAAGETQYF
TRBJ2-7 | NA | NA | TRBV28 | TGTGCCAGCACCCCTGACAGGTACGAGCAGTACTTC | CASTPDRYEQYF
TRBJ2-4 | once | TRBD2 | TRBV6-6 | TGTGCCAGCAGTTACTCCCCACTAGCGGAGCCCATTCAGTACTTC | CASSYSPLAEPIQYF
TRBJ2-1 | NA | TRBD2 | TRBV28 | TGTGCCAGCAGTTTGGAGACTAGCTCGTACAATGAGCAGTTCTTC | CASSLETSSYNEQFF
TRBJ1-2 | NA | NA | TRBV27 | TGTGCCAGCAGTTCACGGGTTAATGTTGGGTATGGCTACACCTTC | CASSSRVNVGYGYTF
TRBJ2-5 | NA | NA | TRBV15 | TGTGCCACCAGCAGAGGACTACAAGAGACCCAGTACTTC | CATSRGLQETQYF
TRBJ2-5 | once | NA | TRBV5-4 | TGTGCCAGCAGCTTGCCAGGGCAGACCCAGTACTTC | CASSLPGQTQYF
TRBJ2-2 | once | NA | TRBV10-3 | TGTGCCATCGGGGGCGGGCTCACCAACACCGGGGAGCTGTTTTTT | CAIGGGLTNTGELFF
TRBJ2-1 | NA | TRBD2 | TRBV5-8 | TGTGCCAGCAGCCTCGGGACTAGCGGGAGGGGCAATGAGCAGTTCTTC | CASSLGTSGRGNEQFF
TRBJ1-5 | NA | NA | TRBV2 | TGTGCCAGCCTGAGGCGGATCGAGAGCAATCAGCCCCAGCATTTT | CASLRRIESNQPQHF
TRBJ2-7 | NA | NA | TRBV28 | TGTGCCAGCAGACTAAACCCCTACAGGTACGAGCAGTACTTC | CASRLNPYRYEQYF
TRBJ1-4 | NA | NA | TRBV6-1 | TGTGCCAGCAGTGTCACACAGGTTCCTAATGAAAAACTGTTTTTT | CASSVTQVPNEKLFF
TRBJ1-1 | NA | TRBD1 | TRBV18 | TGTGCCAGTTACAGGGGTCTAAACACTGAAGCTTTCTTT | CASYRGLNTEAFF